This T cell receptor beta chain came from a study of technical replicates of blood from a few donors. Data came from immunoSEQ multiplex PCR; TCRdb stores just in-frame clones and leaves some out. This table has 65,000 to 95,000 clones, approximately 97% appearing once. Specimen: T cells isolated from PBMCs. The receptor was derived from a human donor in good health.

DNA for the CDR3: TGTGCCACCATGGATGTTGACTGTGAAGCTTTCTTT. Translated, it gives CATMDVDCEAFF. The V gene is TRBV6-5, the J gene TRBJ1-1; D is ambiguous. Deletions cut 10 bases from V and 7 bases from J, with 16 bases between. CDR3 length: 12 residues. Germline V CDR1 and CDR2: MNHEY, SVGAGI.